The source of this TCR beta chain is a study of shared clonotypes between healthy human individuals. Produced via immunoSEQ multiplex PCR; TCRdb's table is partial and in-frame only. This table has around 1 million clones, around three quarters appearing once. The V and J ends lost 6 bases and 2 bases, in that order; junction bases with no gene match: 3. The V gene's germline CDR1 is SGHAT and CDR2 FQDESV (reference sequence). The CDR3 length is 15 residues. The sample taken for sequencing was memory CD4+ T cells sorted from blood. Subset: CD45RA-negative fraction. This TCR was recovered from a man aged 18 to 29 in good health. This rearrangement joins TRBV11-1 to TRBJ2-5, with 13 nucleotides matching TRBD2. The CDR3: CASSPGLAGQETQYF. CDR3 coding DNA: TGTGCCAGCAGTCCGGGACTAGCGGGACAAGAGACCCAGTACTTC.